This T cell receptor beta chain was retrieved from a study of T-cell memory formation after mild COVID-19. Study overall: Largely, the TCR clusters proved donor specific.

Employing constant-segment primers, 5'RACE generated TCR alpha and TCR beta cDNA libraries bearing sample barcodes and UMIs. TCRdb recomputed calls from the 5' RACE reads with MiXCR, one row per CDR3 protein. The data hold around 320,000 distinct CDR3 sequences, with around 28% observed a single time. Findings and caveats of the study: The appearance of some responding clones in pre-infection memory suggested that cross-reactive memory joined.

In the case of this clonotype: Its antigen is undetermined.

This TCR was sampled from an adult woman who had mild COVID-19 (a few samples of this study predate the infection). Cell type and time point are not known. Sequenced material: PBMCs or a T cell subset sorted from them (not recorded which).

The CDR3 coding sequence is TGTGCCAGCAGTGATCGGGGGAACACAGATACGCAGTATTTT. This translates into CASSDRGNTDTQYF. The chain recombines TRBV6-1 with TRBJ2-3, with TRBD2 as a possible D gene (6 bases). CDR1 is MNHNS, CDR2 SASEGT, per germline. Trimming stripped 3 bases from V and 2 bases from J, with 9 bases between. This CDR3 contains 14 residues.